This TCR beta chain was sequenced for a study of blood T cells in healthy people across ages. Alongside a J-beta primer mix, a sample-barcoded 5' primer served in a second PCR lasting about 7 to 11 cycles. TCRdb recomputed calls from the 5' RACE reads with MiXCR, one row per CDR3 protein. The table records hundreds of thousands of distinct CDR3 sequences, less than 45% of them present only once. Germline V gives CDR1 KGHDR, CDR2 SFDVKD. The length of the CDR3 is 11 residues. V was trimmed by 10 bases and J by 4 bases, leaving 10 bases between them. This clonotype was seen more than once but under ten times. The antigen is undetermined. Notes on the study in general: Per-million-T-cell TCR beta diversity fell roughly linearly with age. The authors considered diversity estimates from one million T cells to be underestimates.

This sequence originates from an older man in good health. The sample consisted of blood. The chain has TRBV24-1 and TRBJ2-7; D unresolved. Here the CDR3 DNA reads TGTGCCACGAGATGGGGTTACGAGCAGTACTTC. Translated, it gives CATRWGYEQYF.